One and the same sample provided the 4 T cell receptor beta chains below, sequenced in a study of breast tumors, draining lymph nodes, adjacent tissues. Each CDR3 protein gets one entry after TCRdb re-called the multiplex PCR reads with MiXCR. Among some 230,000 distinct CDR3 sequences listed, around 34% were seen once. Samples came from axillary lymph nodes draining the breast cancer. Source material: axillary lymph node tissue. The receptors were sampled from a female donor with breast cancer. Some clones in this sample may be carry-over from other donors' samples.

This clonotype appeared many times. The chain uses TRBV5-1 and TRBJ2-3; 14 bases align to TRBD2. After removal of 3 bases from V and 4 bases from J, the junction contained 10 bases not matched to a gene. The length of the CDR3 is 18 residues. Looked up from germline, CDR1 is SGHRS and CDR2 is YFSETQ. The DNA of the CDR3 is TGCGCCAGCAGCTACGGGGGGACTAGCGGGGGCCCAGCAGATACGCAGTATTTT. Encoded protein: CASSYGGTSGGPADTQYF.

In its sample, this clonotype was seen a few times. At one end, the junction sequence differs from germline, possibly due to a read error. The rearrangement joins TRBV5-1 to TRBJ2-5; 7 bases align to TRBD2. This CDR3 spans 14 amino acids. CDR1 is SGHRS and CDR2 is YFSETQ in the germline V gene. Written as DNA, the CDR3 is TGCGCCAGCAGCTTGCGTACTAGCGAGCCGTTGTTGAACTTC. Translation: CASSLRTSEPLLNF.

This clonotype appeared many times. The genes are TRBV12-3 or TRBV12-4 and TRBJ2-6, with D possibly TRBD1 on 6 matching bases. V was pared by 1 base and J by 4 bases, with 11 bases between. The CDR3 covers 16 residues. The CDR3 DNA reads TGTGCCAGCAGTTTAGAGGGGGTGTCAGGGGCCAACGTCCTGACTTTC. Translating gives CASSLEGVSGANVLTF.

This clonotype was recorded once. Mismatch with germline at one junction end may stem from a read error. The chain is built from TRBV10-3 and TRBJ2-2, with a tentative D call TRBD2 (6 bases). Germline CDR1 reads ENHRY; CDR2 reads SYGVKD. The length of the CDR3 is 15 residues. This CDR3 is CASSEREVRSGVLFF. Written as DNA, the CDR3 is TGTGCCAGCAGTGAAAGGGAGGTCCGGTCCGGGGTGCTGTTTTTT.